Described below is a single TCR beta chain sequence and its context. Its antigen is unidentified. This sample is drawn from a study of PD-1 blockade in classical Hodgkin lymphoma. Turning to the study itself: On a schedule of every 2 weeks, patients received nivolumab 3 mg/kg intravenously.

Each of the patients experienced relapse following autologous stem cell transplantation, and their brentuximab vedotin exposure differed. Here immunoSEQ multiplex PCR was the method, and the copy in TCRdb shows in-frame clones only, minus some. The profile covers fewer than 50,000 clones, with approximately 86% appearing a single time and approximately 6% taken by the ten largest. Germline assignment: CDR1 MDHEN and CDR2 SYDVKM. The ends lost 7 bases at V and 7 bases at J; junction bases unmatched: 10. The CDR3 loop spans 14 amino acids. Study-level findings and limits: Newly diagnosed patients reportedly trailed healthy donors in baseline TCR diversity.

The sequence derives from a human donor with classical Hodgkin lymphoma. This chain links TRBV28 with TRBJ1-5; 7 nucleotides match TRBD1. The sequences come from peripheral blood mononuclear cells (PBMCs), collected before the second cycle of nivolumab. DNA of the CDR3: TGTGCCAGCACCCGACAGGGCCTTCGACAGCCCCAGCATTTT. Encoded protein: CASTRQGLRQPQHF.